The 19 T cell receptor beta chains given below trace back to one sample, sequenced in a study of T cell repertoires in cytomegalovirus infection. TCRdb processed the reads anew with MiXCR; each CDR3 protein has one entry. In the table there are approximately 770,000 distinct CDR3 sequences, almost 30% of which are singletons. These TCRs are of unknown antigen specificity. Sequencing used cultured CD8+ T cells from PBMCs, obtained from culture after CMV antigen stimulation. The receptors were sampled from a human donor in good health (CMV status not recorded). Some clones in this sample may be carry-over from other donors' samples.

This clonotype turned up a few times. V and J are TRBV28 and TRBJ1-5; D might be TRBD1 (6 bases). The V end was cut by 2 bases, the J end by 3 bases, with 14 bases between. The CDR3 has 16 amino acids. Germline V gene sequence: CDR1 MDHEN, CDR2 SYDVKM. Written as DNA, the CDR3 is TGTGCCAGCAGTTTAAGGGGGGGACAACCCAATCAGCCCCAGCATTTT. Its protein product is CASSLRGGQPNQPQHF. The complete variable domain, with remaining parts taken from reference TRBV28 and TRBJ1-5, reads DVKVTQSSRYLVKRTGEKVFLECVQDMDHENMFWYRQDPGLGLRLIYFSYDVKMKEKGDIPEGYSVSREKKERFSLILESASTNQTSMYLCASSLRGGQPNQPQHFGDGTRLSIL.

V gene TRBV5-1 combines with J gene TRBJ1-6, with D possibly being TRBD1 (6 bases). Trimming pared 5 bases from V and 11 bases from J, leaving 17 bases between. This CDR3 has 14 residues. CDR1 is SGHRS and CDR2 is YFSETQ in the germline V gene. The CDR3 region is CASSASWGGPPLHF. The CDR3 DNA follows: TGCGCCAGCAGTGCTTCGTGGGGGGGCCCACCCCTCCACTTT.

In its sample, this clonotype was seen a few times. This rearrangement joins TRBV7-6 to TRBJ2-1; perhaps TRBD2 as D (6 bases). The V gene lost 1 base and the J gene lost 6 bases, with 10 bases spanning the gap. The CDR3 is made up of 14 amino acids. The germline V gene encodes CDR1 SGHVS and CDR2 FNYEAQ. The CDR3 sequence is CASSLGLGLNEQFF. The DNA for the CDR3 is TGTGCCAGCAGCTTAGGGCTGGGACTCAATGAGCAGTTCTTC.

The genes are TRBV5-1 and TRBJ2-2; 12 bases map to TRBD2. V lost 4 bases to trimming and J lost 5 bases; unmatched junction nucleotides: 6. Germline CDR1 reads SGHRS; CDR2 reads YFSETQ. The length of the CDR3 is 16 residues. The CDR3 loop reads CASSAGLAGRTGELFF. The CDR3 nucleotides read TGCGCCAGCAGCGCCGGACTAGCGGGGAGGACCGGGGAGCTGTTTTTT.

V gene TRBV6-1 combines with J gene TRBJ2-7, with 7 positions matching TRBD1. V was pared by 0 bases and J by 2 bases, with 4 bases of the junction left unmatched. The germline gives CDR1 MNHNS, CDR2 SASEGT. The CDR3 extends over 15 amino acids. CDR3 bases: TGTGCCAGCAGTGAAGCCAGGGACAGCCCCTACGAGCAGTACGTC. Translating it yields CASSEARDSPYEQYV.

This chain joins TRBV7-8 and TRBJ1-5; possible D gene TRBD1, 5 bases. Germline V lookup: CDR1 SGHVS, CDR2 FQNEAQ. Trimming took off 5 bases at V and 2 bases at J, with 13 bases between the two ends. The CDR3 runs to 15 residues. DNA for the CDR3: TGTGCCAGCAGCACTGGGACGGGCCGCAATCAGCCCCAGCATTTT. Amino acid sequence: CASSTGTGRNQPQHF. Combining the CDR3 with reference TRBV7-8 and TRBJ1-5 gives the whole variable domain GAGVSQSPRYKVAKRGQDVALRCDPISGHVSLFWYQQALGQGPEFLTYFQNEAQLDKSGLPSDRFFAERPEGSVSTLKIQRTQQEDSAVYLCASSTGTGRNQPQHFGDGTRLSIL.

This clonotype has ten or more counts. The CDR3: CASSSEIGTVHNEQFF. In nucleotides, the CDR3 is TGTGCCAGCAGCTCCGAGATCGGGACGGTCCACAATGAGCAGTTCTTC. The genes are TRBV7-8 and TRBJ2-1; D is perhaps TRBD1 or TRBD2 (5 bases each). CDR3 length equals 16 residues. The V gene lost 4 bases and the J gene lost 5 bases, with 18 bases spanning the gap. Germline V gene lookup returns CDR1 SGHVS and CDR2 FQNEAQ.

The V gene is TRBV5-4, the J gene TRBJ1-1, with 9 bases aligning to TRBD1. Germline-derived CDR1 and CDR2 are SGHNT and YYREEE (reference sequence). Germline trimming cut 4 bases from V and 1 base from J; bases unmatched to any gene: 2. This CDR3 comprises 14 residues. CDR3 DNA sequence: TGTGCCAGCAGCGTGGGACAGGGGAACACTGAAGCTTTCTTT. This translates into CASSVGQGNTEAFF. The variable domain in full, completed from reference TRBV5-4 and TRBJ1-1, reads ETGVTQSPTHLIKTRGQQVTLRCSSQSGHNTVSWYQQALGQGPQFIFQYYREEENGRGNFPPRFSGLQFPNYSSELNVNALELDDSALYLCASSVGQGNTEAFFGQGTRLTVV.

This rearrangement joins TRBV7-2 to TRBJ2-7, with 7 bases matching TRBD2. V was pared by 0 bases and J by 2 bases, with 7 bases of the junction left unmatched. This CDR3 region has 16 residues. CDR1 SGHTA and CDR2 FQGNSA come from the germline V gene. CDR3 loop: CASSLARGGVTYEQYF. The CDR3 bases are TGTGCCAGCAGCTTAGCCCGTGGGGGGGTAACCTACGAGCAGTACTTC.

The chain joins TRBV27 to TRBJ1-5, with 10 bases that match TRBD1. The germline CDR1 and CDR2 sequences are MNHEY and SMNVEV (reference sequence). This CDR3 has 16 amino acids. Trimming cost V 5 bases and J 1 base; bases outside gene matches: 5. CDR3 coding DNA: TGTGCCAGCAGTACGACAGGGGGCCGCAGCAATCAGCCCCAGCATTTT. Its translation: CASSTTGGRSNQPQHF.

The gene calls are TRBV7-9 and TRBJ1-6; 9 positions match TRBD1. Trimming cost V 0 bases and J 8 bases; bases outside gene matches: 14. Germline V lookup: CDR1 SEHNR, CDR2 FQNEAQ (reference sequence). This CDR3 contains 19 residues. CDR3 in DNA: TGTGCCAGCAGCTTAGCCACAGGGGGCGAATGGCTGTCCGATTCACCCCTCCACTTT. Encoded protein: CASSLATGGEWLSDSPLHF.

A few counts support this clonotype. CDR3 coding DNA: TGTGCCAGCGGCCCAGAACCTCGGGGCAGGGGGTTCGGGGAGCTGTTTTTT. This sequence encodes CASGPEPRGRGFGELFF. This rearrangement joins TRBV6-2 or TRBV6-3 to TRBJ2-2; the match to TRBD1 covers 7 bases. CDR1 and CDR2 (germline): MNHEY, SVGEGT. V trimming: 8 bases; J trimming: 7 bases; junction bases outside the gene matches: 19. The CDR3 is made up of 17 amino acids.

As to this clonotype: This may arise from a read error, as a much more abundant clone is one base away. Since no conserved phenylalanine or tryptophan closes the CDR3, a read error is the likely cause. Here the CDR3 reads CASSLKRRQGAAETQYS. The CDR3 DNA reads as TGTGCCAGCAGCTTGAAAAGGAGGCAGGGGGCAGCGGAGACCCAGTACTCC. The V call is TRBV7-4, the J call TRBJ2-5; 8 nucleotides align to TRBD1. Trimming cost V 3 bases and J 5 bases; bases outside gene matches: 14. Germline V lookup: CDR1 SGHVT, CDR2 SQSDAQ. The CDR3 length is 17 residues.

The table lists this clonotype with a few counts. The chain employs TRBV12-3 or TRBV12-4 and TRBJ2-2; 12 positions agree with TRBD2. Germline trimming cut 5 bases from V and 5 bases from J; bases unmatched to any gene: 6. The CDR3 is 16 residues long. The CDR3 here is CASSPSSGGETGELFF. The CDR3 nucleotides are TGTGCCAGCAGTCCCTCTAGCGGGGGGGAAACCGGGGAGCTGTTTTTT.

CDR3 coding DNA: TGTGCCACCAGCAGAGACGCCTCTGGAAACACCATATATTTT. It specifies CATSRDASGNTIYF. The V gene is TRBV15, the J gene TRBJ1-3, with D uncertain. CDR1 and CDR2 (germline): LNHNV, YYDKDF (reference sequence). V lost 0 bases and J lost 0, with 3 bases in between. CDR3 size: 14 residues.

In this sample, this clonotype turned up a few times. The chain links TRBV20-1 to TRBJ2-1; tentative D call: TRBD2 (6 bases). Germline CDR1 is DFQATT and CDR2 is SNEGSKA (reference sequence). There are 15 residues in the CDR3. Between the trimmed V and J ends, which lost 3 bases and 5 bases, there was a span of 17 bases. DNA of the CDR3: TGCAGTGCTAGTCTTTGGCGGGGCGGTAACAATGAGCAGTTCTTC. This gives the protein CSASLWRGGNNEQFF.

This clonotype was detected ten times or more. V usage is TRBV7-6 and J usage is TRBJ2-1; no definite D call. The CDR3 consists of 16 residues. Trimming removed 2 bases at V and 4 bases at J, with 15 bases between. Germline CDR1 SGHVS, CDR2 FNYEAQ. CDR3 sequence reads: CASSLKDPGPYNEQFF. The CDR3 coding sequence is TGTGCCAGCAGCTTAAAAGACCCGGGCCCTTACAATGAGCAGTTCTTC.

This rearrangement joins TRBV19 to TRBJ1-3; D is ambiguous. The CDR3 length is 14 residues. Per the germline V gene, CDR1 is LNHDA and CDR2 is SQIVND (reference sequence). The V end was cut by 7 bases, the J end by 0 bases, with 10 bases between. The CDR3 nucleotides read TGTGCCAGTAAATGGTCACACTCTGGAAACACCATATATTTT. Protein: CASKWSHSGNTIYF. Looking up the rest from reference TRBV19 and TRBJ1-3 gives the full variable domain: DGGITQSPKYLFRKEGQNVTLSCEQNLNHDAMYWYRQDPGQGLRLIYYSQIVNDFQKGDIAEGYSVSREKKESFPLTVTSAQKNPTAFYLCASKWSHSGNTIYFGEGSWLTVV.

This clonotype has just a few counts. The chain combines TRBV6-5 with TRBJ2-7, with D uncertain. With 5 bases removed from V and 7 bases from J, the gap between germline ends came to 12 bases. Germline V gene lookup returns CDR1 MNHEY and CDR2 SVGAGI. This CDR3 contains 12 residues. The CDR3 is CASSRIVGEQYF. Here the CDR3 DNA reads TGTGCCAGCAGTAGGATCGTAGGTGAGCAGTACTTC.